The entry below describes one TCR beta chain. What it binds is not known. The data stem from a study of blood T cells in healthy people across ages. Study background: For every two T cells, template switching captured about one barcoded beta molecule. Findings of the study overall: Leaving the PBMCs unsorted stopped any conclusive comparison of naive versus antigen-experienced cells. Calculation of diversity from one million T cells yielded estimates considered to be underestimates.

Combining a sample-barcoded 5' primer with a J-beta primer mix, a second PCR ran for about 6 to 11 cycles. TCRdb re-analysed the 5' RACE reads in MiXCR, keeping a single row per CDR3 protein. This table holds over a million distinct CDR3 sequences, 40% to 50% found once. The CDR3 is made up of 17 amino acids. Germline CDR1 is LGHDT and CDR2 is YNNKEL (reference sequence). Trimming removed 4 bases at V and 1 base at J, with 20 bases between. Donors were systemically healthy Caucasian individuals from Russia aged about 6 to 95 years. The J gene is TRBJ2-7, the V gene TRBV3-1, with TRBD1 as a possible D gene (5 bases). The source is a woman aged 18-29 years in good health. The sample taken for sequencing was blood. CDR3 amino acids: CASSRSLPDTASYEQYF. The CDR3 nucleotides read TGTGCCAGCAGCCGCTCACTCCCGGACACTGCTTCCTACGAGCAGTACTTC.